Below, one TCR beta chain is given with its context. What it recognizes is unknown. This sample was included in a study of Graves' ophthalmopathy and Graves' hyperthyroidism. Study information: The stable label applied to hyperthyroidism with no ophthalmopathy within 18 months of follow-up. The study's findings and limits: The majority of expanded thyroid clonotypes above 0.001 frequency also occurred in blood. Distinction of ophthalmopathy from stable hyperthyroidism by a 13-signature model reached roughly 85% sensitivity and roughly 78% specificity.

CDR3 regions of TCR beta were amplified from RNA transcripts. HTBI-primed RT-PCR formed the first round, and a multiplex PCR formed the second. TCRdb ran MiXCR on the multiplex PCR reads and lists one entry per CDR3 protein. The sample has about 600,000 distinct CDR3 sequences, approximately 37% seen once; the top ten hold over 3.5%. The ends were cut back, 4 bases at V and 1 base at J, with 12 bases in the middle. The CDR3 consists of 16 residues. In germline, CDR1 is SGHNT, CDR2 YYREEE (reference sequence). The sequencing sample was made of peripheral blood or thyroid tissue (not recorded which). V is TRBV5-4 and J is TRBJ1-6; D remains unclear. This clonotype was obtained from an adult man with Graves' hyperthyroidism. CDR3 sequence: CASSTSGVSYNSPLHF. DNA for the CDR3: TGTGCCAGCAGCACGAGCGGGGTTTCCTATAATTCACCCCTCCACTTT.